The source of this TCR beta chain is a study of T cells in Graves' hyperthyroidism and ophthalmopathy (dated by TCRdb to about 2019). About the full investigation: TCR V-J signatures able to tell the groups apart were searched for in a discovery cohort of 100 patients, of whom about 40 had Graves' ophthalmopathy and about 55 had stable Graves' hyperthyroidism. After blood sampling, hyperthyroidism patients were treated with methimazole at a starting dose of 30 mg daily, and ophthalmopathy patients were treated with high-dose intravenous methylprednisolone. TCR Vbeta CDR3 sequencing of 120 to 150 peripheral blood samples (roughly 43 ophthalmopathy, 75 or so hyperthyroidism and roughly 17 progressor patients) is reported in the paper. The roughly 100 discovery patients were randomly divided into training and test sets at a 7:3 ratio. Prospective prediction of ophthalmopathy was tested in an independent validation cohort consisting of about 20 hyperthyroidism patients and approximately 16 patients who later progressed to ophthalmopathy. The study also compared thyroid tissue and blood T-cell repertoires from about six Graves' hyperthyroidism patients.

Exclusion was applied to patients with uncontrolled infections, other autoimmune diseases, pregnancy or lactation. Clinical symptoms, serum thyroxine and TRAb, thyroid ultrasound, and orbital computed tomography formed the basis for the diagnoses. Trizol reagent was used to extract total RNA, and RNA quality was then checked on an Agilent 2100 Bioanalyzer. The TCR beta CDR3 regions were amplified from RNA transcripts. A first-round RT-PCR of the TCR CDR3 used the HTBI primer set with the Qiagen OneStep RT-PCR kit. Libraries were constructed in a second round of multiplex PCR, after which size selection and purification were performed. Libraries were sequenced paired-end with 100 bp reads on an Illumina HiSeq2000. Turning to the authors' computational methods: SOAPnuke was used to process the raw data, removing reads that contained adapters or uncalled bases, had a mean Phred below 15, or lacked an exact match to the constant primer or identifier. High-quality paired reads were merged using COPE v1.2.5, and each unique nucleotide sequence was defined as a clonotype. MiTCR v1.1 was used to align the clonotypes against IMGT TRBV, TRBD and TRBJ reference segments. The analysis included only V-J combinations with a frequency above 0.0001, which together covered 98% to 99.2% of the repertoires. A TCS score was defined as the ratio between F50 (clonal expansion) and ExV (chaos), using BLOSUM62-based TCRdist between CDR3 peptides within each V-J. Welch's t-statistics and random forest reduced around 510 V-J features to about 12, which were used in a naive Bayes classifier (R e1071). The Morisita-Horn index was used to measure how similar the thyroid and blood repertoires were. TCRdb's own reprocessing of the public reads used fastp at Q25 and MiXCR and kept productive beta chains. Every distinct CDR3 protein forms one entry, paired with its most common genes and DNA. The V and J calls shown here were made by TCRdb, not taken from the authors' results. The table for this sample lists about 640,000 distinct CDR3 sequences; nearly 45% of them were counted only once. The ten most abundant clones make up less than 9% of the sample.

What the study reported, not specific to this receptor: Most expanded thyroid clonotypes (frequency above 0.001) were also detected in blood, a finding suggesting that blood repertoires may reflect thyroid immune responses. In validation, the model predicted progression to ophthalmopathy with approximately 69% sensitivity and roughly 72% specificity, a median of 6.5 months before onset. Sample size was not statistically predetermined, and investigators were not blinded to group allocation. Ophthalmopathy was separated from stable hyperthyroidism by a 13 V-J signature model, with around 90% sensitivity and around 81% specificity obtained in cross-validation and 80%/75% obtained in testing.

For this clonotype: What antigen it recognizes has not been identified. No base quality information exists; no much larger clone differs at one position.

This receptor was obtained from an adult man with Graves' disease, either hyperthyroidism or ophthalmopathy (not recorded which). The sequenced material came from peripheral blood or thyroid tissue (not recorded which).

The CDR3 region reads CSVEVRGANTGELFF. In nucleotide form, the sequence is TGCAGCGTTGAAGTCCGCGGGGCGAACACCGGGGAGCTGTTTTTT. The sequence links TRBV29-1 to TRBJ2-2; TRBD2 is a weak D gene call, 6 bases matching. The CDR3, from cysteine to phenylalanine, totals 15 residues. This entry keeps only the CDR3 DNA: 45 bases, framed from base 1. The germline V gene gives CDR1 as SQVTM and CDR2 as ANQGSEA. V loses 1 base of germline sequence and J loses 0 bases, and the interval between the two ends is 9 bases.